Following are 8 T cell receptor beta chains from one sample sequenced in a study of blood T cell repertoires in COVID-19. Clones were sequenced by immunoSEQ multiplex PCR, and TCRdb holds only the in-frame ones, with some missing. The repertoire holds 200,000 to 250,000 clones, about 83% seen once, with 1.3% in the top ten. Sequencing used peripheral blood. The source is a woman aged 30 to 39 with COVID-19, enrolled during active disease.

The CDR3 spells CASSVDFSGNTIYF. The CDR3 DNA is TGTGCCAGCAGCGTAGACTTCTCTGGAAACACCATATATTTT. V is TRBV9 and J is TRBJ1-3; no reliable D call. The CDR3 is 14 residues long. V shed 0 bases and J shed 0 bases, with 4 bases lying between them. Germline V lookup: CDR1 SGDLS, CDR2 YYNGEE.

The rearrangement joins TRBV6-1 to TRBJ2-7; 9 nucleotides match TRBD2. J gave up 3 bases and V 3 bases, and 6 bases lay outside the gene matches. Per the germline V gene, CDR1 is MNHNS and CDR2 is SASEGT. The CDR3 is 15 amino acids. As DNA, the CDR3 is TGTGCCAGCAGTGATCAGGCGGGAGGGTACTACGAGCAGTACTTC. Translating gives CASSDQAGGYYEQYF.

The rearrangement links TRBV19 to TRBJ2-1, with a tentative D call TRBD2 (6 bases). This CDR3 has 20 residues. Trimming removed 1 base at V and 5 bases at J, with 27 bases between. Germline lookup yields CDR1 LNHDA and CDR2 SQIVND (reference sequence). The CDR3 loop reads CASSIVRQYGGVGGNNEQFF. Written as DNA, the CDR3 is TGTGCCAGTAGTATAGTACGACAGTACGGAGGGGTTGGAGGTAACAATGAGCAGTTCTTC.

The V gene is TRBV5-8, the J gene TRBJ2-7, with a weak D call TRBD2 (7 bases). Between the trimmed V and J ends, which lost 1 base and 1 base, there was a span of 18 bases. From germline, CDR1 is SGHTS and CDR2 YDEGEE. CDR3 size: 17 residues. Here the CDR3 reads CASSLLRGALISYEQYF. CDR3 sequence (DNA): TGTGCCAGCAGCTTGCTCCGGGGGGCACTCATTTCCTACGAGCAGTACTTC.

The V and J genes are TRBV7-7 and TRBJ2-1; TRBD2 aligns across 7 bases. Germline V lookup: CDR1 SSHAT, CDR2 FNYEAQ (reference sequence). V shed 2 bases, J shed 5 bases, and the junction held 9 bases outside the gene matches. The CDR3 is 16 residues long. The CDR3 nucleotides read TGTGCCAGCAGCTTATCTCTCGGGAGGCCCCACAATGAGCAGTTCTTC. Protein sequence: CASSLSLGRPHNEQFF.

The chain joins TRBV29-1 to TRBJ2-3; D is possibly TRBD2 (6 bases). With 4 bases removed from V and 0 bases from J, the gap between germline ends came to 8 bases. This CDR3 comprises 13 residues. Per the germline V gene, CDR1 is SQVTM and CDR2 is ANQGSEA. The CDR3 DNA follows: TGCAGCGTTGGGGGGACTAGCACAGATACGCAGTATTTT. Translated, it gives CSVGGTSTDTQYF.

The DNA of the CDR3 is TGTGCCACCAGTAATTCCGGGACTAGCGGGGTCCCGCAGTATTTT. This sequence encodes CATSNSGTSGVPQYF. V and J are TRBV24-1 and TRBJ2-3; 13 nucleotides align to TRBD2. CDR3 length: 15 residues. CDR1 KGHDR and CDR2 SFDVKD come from the germline V gene. V gave up 6 bases and J gave up 10 bases; unmatched junction bases: 9.

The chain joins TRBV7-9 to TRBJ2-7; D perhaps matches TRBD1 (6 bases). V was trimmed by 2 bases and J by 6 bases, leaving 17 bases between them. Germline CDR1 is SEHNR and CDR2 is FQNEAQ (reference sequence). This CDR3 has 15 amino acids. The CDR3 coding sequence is TGTGCCAGCAGCTTAAACACAGGGTATGCGGCCGAGCAGTACTTC. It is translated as CASSLNTGYAAEQYF.